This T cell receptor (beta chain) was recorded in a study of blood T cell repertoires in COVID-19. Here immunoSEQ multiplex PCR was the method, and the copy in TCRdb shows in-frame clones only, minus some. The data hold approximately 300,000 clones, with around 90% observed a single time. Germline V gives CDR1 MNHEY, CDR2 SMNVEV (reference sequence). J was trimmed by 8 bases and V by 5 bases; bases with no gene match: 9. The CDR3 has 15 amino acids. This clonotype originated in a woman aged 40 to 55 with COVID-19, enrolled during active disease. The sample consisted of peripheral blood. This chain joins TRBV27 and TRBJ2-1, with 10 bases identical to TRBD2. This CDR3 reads CASSPQSGRAHEQFF. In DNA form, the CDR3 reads TGTGCCAGCAGTCCCCAGAGCGGGAGGGCCCATGAGCAGTTCTTC.